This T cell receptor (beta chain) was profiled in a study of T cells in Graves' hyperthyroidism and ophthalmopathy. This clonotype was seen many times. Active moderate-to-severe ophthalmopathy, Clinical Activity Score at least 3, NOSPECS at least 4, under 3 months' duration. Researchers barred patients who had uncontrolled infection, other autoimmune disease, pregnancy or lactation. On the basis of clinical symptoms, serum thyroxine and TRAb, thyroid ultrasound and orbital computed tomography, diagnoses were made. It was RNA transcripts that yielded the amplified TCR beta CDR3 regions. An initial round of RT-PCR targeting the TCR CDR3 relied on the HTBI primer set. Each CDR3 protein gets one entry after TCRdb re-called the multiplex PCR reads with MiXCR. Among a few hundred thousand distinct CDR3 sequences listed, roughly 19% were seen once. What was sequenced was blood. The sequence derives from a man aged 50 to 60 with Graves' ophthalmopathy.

CDR3 coding DNA: TGTGCCAGCAGTTACGTCGCAGTTGGTGGGGTCGAGCAGTACTTC. As protein: CASSYVAVGGVEQYF. The chain employs TRBV6-2 or TRBV6-3 and TRBJ2-7; D is uncertain. The V end was cut by 2 bases, the J end by 6 bases, with 17 bases between. Germline lookup yields CDR1 MNHEY and CDR2 SVGEGT. This CDR3 contains 15 residues.